These 20 T cell receptor beta chains came from one sample sequenced in a study of neurological immune-mediated disorders. MiXCR was run by TCRdb on the 5' RACE reads, yielding one entry per CDR3 protein. This sample has approximately 59,000 distinct CDR3 sequences, with over 5% found just once. Material for sequencing was PBMCs. The source of these receptors is a human donor with multiple sclerosis. The donor label of this sample is uncertain.

This clonotype was counted at least ten times. The chain couples TRBV20-1 to TRBJ1-5; the match to TRBD1 covers 8 bases. This CDR3 has 15 residues. Germline V gene sequence: CDR1 DFQATT, CDR2 SNEGSKA (reference sequence). V lost 6 bases to trimming and J lost 7 bases; unmatched junction nucleotides: 14. The CDR3 here is CSATLGTGAGQPQHF. Written as DNA, the CDR3 is TGCAGTGCCACATTGGGGACAGGCGCGGGCCAGCCCCAGCATTTT.

The sample holds many counts of this clonotype. The chain uses TRBV3-1 and TRBJ2-5; D call uncertain. Trimming removed 0 bases at V and 1 base at J, with 9 bases between. The V gene's germline CDR1 is LGHDT and CDR2 YNNKEL (reference sequence). This CDR3 has 15 amino acids. Here the CDR3 DNA reads TGTGCCAGCAGCCAAGAAGTGAACTTCCAAGAGACCCAGTACTTC. Its protein product is CASSQEVNFQETQYF.

By proportion, this clonotype is medium-sized. The genes are TRBV5-1 and TRBJ2-3, with D hard to call. CDR1 SGHRS and CDR2 YFSETQ come from the germline V gene. The ends were cut back, 8 bases at V and 3 bases at J, with 13 bases in the middle. The CDR3 is made up of 13 amino acids. The CDR3 loop reads CASWDLTTDTQYF. The CDR3 region has the DNA TGCGCCAGTTGGGATCTGACAACAGATACGCAGTATTTT.

This clonotype was recorded many times. The rearrangement uses TRBV11-2 and TRBJ1-2, with a weak D call TRBD1 (5 bases). Germline assignment: CDR1 SGHAT and CDR2 FQNNGV. The ends were cut back, 3 bases at V and 0 bases at J, with 8 bases in the middle. This CDR3 region has 14 residues. CDR3 protein: CASSLGGSNYGYTF. The CDR3, as DNA: TGTGCCAGCAGCTTGGGGGGTTCTAACTATGGCTACACCTTC.

V and J are TRBV2 and TRBJ2-2; 7 nucleotides align to TRBD2. Germline assignment: CDR1 SNHLY and CDR2 FYNNEI. This CDR3 spans 14 amino acids. V was clipped by 7 bases and J by 2 bases; unmatched bases: 4. CDR3 region: CASNRGVNTGELFF. In nucleotides, the CDR3 is TGTGCCAGCAACCGGGGGGTAAACACCGGGGAGCTGTTTTTT.

The table lists this clonotype with many counts. This chain joins TRBV5-1 and TRBJ2-3, with D possibly matching TRBD2 (6 bases). This CDR3 has 17 amino acids. V gave up 4 bases and J gave up 0 bases, with 18 bases separating them. Germline loops: CDR1 SGHRS, CDR2 YFSETQ. CDR3 coding DNA: TGCGCCAGCAGCCCCTTCTTTTTCGGGACTAGCACAGATACGCAGTATTTT. Translation gives CASSPFFFGTSTDTQYF.

This clonotype appeared once. Compared with germline, one end of the junction differs, possibly owing to a read error. This chain links TRBV4-1 with TRBJ2-3, with D tentatively TRBD1 or TRBD2 (5 bases each). This CDR3 is 15 amino acids long. CDR1 is MGHRA and CDR2 is YSYEKL in the germline V gene. The DNA of the CDR3 is TGCGCCAGAAGCCGCACGGGGCCAGTTCTCCATACGCAGTATTTT. Encoded protein: CARSRTGPVLHTQYF.

There are many counts of this clonotype. In nucleotides, the CDR3 is TGTGCCAGCAGCTTCAGGGAGACCCAGTACTTC. Its translation is CASSFRETQYF. The J gene is TRBJ2-5, the V gene TRBV2; D uncertain. CDR3 length: 11 residues. The germline V gene has CDR1 SNHLY and CDR2 FYNNEI. The V end lost 6 bases, the J end lost 5 bases, and 7 bases lay between the germline ends. The whole variable domain, remainder taken from reference TRBV2 and TRBJ2-5, is EPEVTQTPSHQVTQMGQEVILRCVPISNHLYFYWYRQILGQKVEFLVSFYNNEISEKSEIFDDQFSVERPDGSNFTLKIRSTKLEDSAMYFCASSFRETQYFGPGTRLLVL.

This clonotype was observed at least ten times. The rearrangement joins TRBV15 to TRBJ2-2; D may match TRBD1 or TRBD2 (5 bases each). In germline, CDR1 is LNHNV, CDR2 YYDKDF (reference sequence). The CDR3 has 17 amino acids. The germline V and J ends were trimmed by 0 bases and 5 bases, with 16 bases remaining between them. CDR3 sequence (DNA): TGTGCCACCAGCAGAGACAGACCGGGACGGATAACCGGGGAGCTGTTTTTT. Amino acid sequence: CATSRDRPGRITGELFF.

In DNA, the CDR3 is TGTGCCAGCAGGCCAGACATAGACGGAAACACCATATATTTT. This sequence encodes CASRPDIDGNTIYF. This chain joins TRBV6-5 and TRBJ1-3; D is undetermined. In germline, CDR1 is MNHEY, CDR2 SVGAGI. V lost 6 bases and J lost 4, with 13 bases in between. This CDR3 spans 14 amino acids.

This clonotype was observed at least ten times. J is TRBJ2-7 and V is TRBV6-6; 8 bases match TRBD1. The trim removed 5 bases at V and 7 bases at J, leaving 16 bases unmatched. The CDR3 covers 16 residues. CDR1 is MNHNY, CDR2 SVGAGI, per germline (reference sequence). CDR3 coding DNA: TGTGCCAGCAGTCAAATAAGACGGGACAGGCCGGGTGAGCAGTACTTC. Its protein is CASSQIRRDRPGEQYF.

This clonotype appeared many times. This rearrangement joins TRBV6-5 to TRBJ1-4; unclear D gene. Trimming took 6 bases from V and 0 from J, leaving 8 bases between them. The CDR3 length is 14 residues. The V gene's germline CDR1 is MNHEY and CDR2 SVGAGI. The CDR3 reads CASSPVATNEKLFF. CDR3 sequence (DNA): TGTGCCAGCAGCCCGGTTGCAACTAATGAAAAACTGTTTTTT.

Many counts were recorded for this clonotype. CDR3 in DNA: TGCGCCAGCAGCCGCATGCCGACCGGGACGGTCTCCTACAATGAGCAGTTCTTC. Translating it yields CASSRMPTGTVSYNEQFF. The chain combines TRBV4-1 with TRBJ2-1, with D perhaps given as TRBD1 or TRBD2 (5 bases each). This CDR3 has 18 amino acids. Per the germline V gene, CDR1 is MGHRA and CDR2 is YSYEKL. V was shortened by 4 bases and J by 0 bases, with 19 bases between the two germline ends.

In this sample, this clonotype turned up many times. The rearrangement links TRBV6-1 to TRBJ1-1, with D possibly matching TRBD1 (6 bases). CDR1 is MNHNS and CDR2 is SASEGT in the germline V gene. Deletions cut 9 bases from V and 3 bases from J, with 26 bases between. The CDR3 contains 17 residues. The CDR3 spells CASLDLRGAIKDTEAFF. CDR3 DNA sequence: TGTGCCAGTTTGGATCTCCGGGGGGCAATAAAGGACACTGAAGCTTTCTTT.

This clonotype was counted many times. The chain recombines TRBV6-1 with TRBJ1-2, with 7 bases aligning to TRBD1. V lost 6 bases to trimming and J lost 8 bases; unmatched junction nucleotides: 12. This CDR3 has 14 amino acids. The germline gives CDR1 MNHNS, CDR2 SASEGT. The CDR3 region is CASRRQGPRGGYTF. The CDR3, as DNA: TGTGCCAGCAGGAGACAGGGTCCGAGAGGAGGCTACACCTTC.

This clonotype occurred many times. V and J are TRBV5-1 and TRBJ2-2, with 8 positions matching TRBD1. J lost 3 bases, V lost 3 bases, and 1 base had no gene match. Germline V lookup: CDR1 SGHRS, CDR2 YFSETQ. This CDR3 region has 14 residues. The CDR3 DNA sequence: TGCGCCAGCAGCTCGGGACAGGACACCGGGGAGCTGTTTTTT. Amino acids: CASSSGQDTGELFF. The complete variable domain, with remaining parts taken from reference TRBV5-1 and TRBJ2-2, reads KAGVTQTPRYLIKTRGQQVTLSCSPISGHRSVSWYQQTPGQGLQFLFEYFSETQRNKGNFPGRFSGRQFSNSRSEMNVSTLELGDSALYLCASSSGQDTGELFFGEGSRLTVL.

There are many counts of this clonotype. CDR3 DNA sequence: TGCGCCAGCAGCTTCACCGGGACAGGGGGCAATTCACCCCTCCACTTT. Translating it yields CASSFTGTGGNSPLHF. The chain employs TRBV5-1 and TRBJ1-6, with TRBD1 matching 12 bases. The CDR3 spans 16 residues. The germline CDR1 and CDR2 sequences are SGHRS and YFSETQ. V lost 2 bases and J lost 7; bases outside the gene matches: 4.

This clonotype has a count of ten or more. The chain carries TRBV9 and TRBJ1-1; D not resolved. The CDR3 has 13 residues. Trimming shortened V by 0 bases and J by 2 bases, and 5 bases separated the two germline ends. The germline V gene has CDR1 SGDLS and CDR2 YYNGEE. The CDR3 DNA sequence: TGTGCCAGCAGCGTAGCTGTTAACACTGAAGCTTTCTTT. Translating gives CASSVAVNTEAFF.

This clonotype was seen at least ten times. The V call is TRBV5-6, the J call TRBJ1-4, with TRBD1 as a possible D gene (6 bases). Trimming took off 0 bases at V and 7 bases at J, with 13 bases between the two ends. Germline CDR1 and CDR2: SGHDT and YYEEEE. The CDR3 contains 15 residues. Here the CDR3 DNA reads TGTGCCAGCAGCTTGGCGGGCAGGGGTAGTGAAAAACTGTTTTTT. Protein: CASSLAGRGSEKLFF.

At least ten counts were recorded for this clonotype. V usage is TRBV4-1 and J usage is TRBJ1-4, with D hard to call. The V end lost 5 bases, the J end lost 2 bases, and 9 bases lay between the germline ends. The CDR3 runs to 14 residues. Germline values: CDR1 MGHRA, CDR2 YSYEKL. The CDR3 loop reads CASSWWKTNEKLFF. The CDR3 DNA sequence: TGCGCCAGCAGCTGGTGGAAGACTAATGAAAAACTGTTTTTT.